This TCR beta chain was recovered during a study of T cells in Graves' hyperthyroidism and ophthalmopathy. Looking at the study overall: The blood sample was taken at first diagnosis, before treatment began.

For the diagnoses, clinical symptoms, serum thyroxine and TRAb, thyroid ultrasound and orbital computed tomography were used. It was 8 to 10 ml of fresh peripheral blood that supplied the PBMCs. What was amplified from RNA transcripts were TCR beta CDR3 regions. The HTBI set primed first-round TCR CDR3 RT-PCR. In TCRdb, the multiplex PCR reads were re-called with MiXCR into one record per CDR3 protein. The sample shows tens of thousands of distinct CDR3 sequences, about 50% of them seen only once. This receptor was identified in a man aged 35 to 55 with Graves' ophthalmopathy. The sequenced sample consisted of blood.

The CDR3 coding sequence is TGCAGTGCTAGAGATCCCGGGACAGGGGACGAGCAGTACTTC. Translating it yields CSARDPGTGDEQYF. The chain employs TRBV20-1 and TRBJ2-7; TRBD1 matches at 10 bases. The CDR3 totals 14 residues. Germline values: CDR1 DFQATT, CDR2 SNEGSKA (reference sequence). V gave up 0 bases and J gave up 5 bases; unmatched junction bases: 4.